Presented here are 8 T cell receptor beta chains from one specimen sequenced in a study of blood T cells in healthy people across ages (dated by TCRdb to the mid-2010s). Library creation used 5' RACE. TCRdb names Illumina HiSeq 2500 as the instrument used. A second PCR of about 6 to 12 cycles was run with a J-beta primer mix and a sample-barcoded 5' primer. The raw public data were reprocessed by TCRdb itself: fastp quality trimming at Q25, MiXCR clonotype calling, in-frame beta chains only. Entries that share a CDR3 protein sequence are merged under the most common genes and DNA. The sample yields 1.5 million to 2 million distinct CDR3 sequences; roughly 52% were counted once. Clones ranked in the top ten supply approximately 2% of the sample. The material sequenced was blood. These receptors came from a woman between 35 and 50 years old in good health.

This clonotype occurred a few times. This chain connects TRBV4-2 to TRBJ2-3; 7 bases agree with TRBD1. Germline CDR1 and CDR2: LGHNA and YNFKEQ. The CDR3 covers 19 residues. The V and J ends lost 3 bases and 0 bases, in that order; junction bases with no gene match: 15. CDR3 in DNA: TGTGCCAGCAGCCAGGGTCGAGGGGGCGGTCAGATTAGCACAGATACGCAGTATTTT. Translated: CASSQGRGGGQISTDTQYF.

This chain uses TRBV6-4 with TRBJ1-2, with TRBD1 as a possible D gene (6 bases). The length of the CDR3 is 14 residues. Germline V gene lookup returns CDR1 MRHNA and CDR2 SNTAGT. With 4 bases removed from V and 7 bases from J, the gap between germline ends came to 16 bases. CDR3 loop: CASSGDQGISGYTF. CDR3 in DNA: TGTGCCAGCAGTGGAGATCAGGGGATCTCTGGCTACACCTTC.

The chain uses TRBV24-1 and TRBJ2-5; 7 bases are a match to TRBD2. From germline, CDR1 is KGHDR and CDR2 SFDVKD. This CDR3 region has 19 residues. The ends lost 4 bases at V and 1 base at J; junction bases unmatched: 17. CDR3 amino acids: CATSDWSTDGLDFQETQYF. The CDR3, as DNA: TGTGCCACCAGTGACTGGAGCACGGACGGACTAGACTTCCAAGAGACCCAGTACTTC.

The V and J genes are TRBV19 and TRBJ2-5; no definite D call. Germline-derived CDR1 and CDR2 are LNHDA and SQIVND (reference sequence). V was clipped by 3 bases and J by 11 bases, with 10 bases between them. This CDR3 has 11 amino acids. The CDR3 region has the DNA TGTGCCAGTAGTATGGGCCTAGAGCAGTACTTC. It yields the protein CASSMGLEQYF.

This rearrangement joins TRBV6-5 to TRBJ2-7; TRBD1 matches at 8 bases. The CDR3 sequence is 15 residues long. Trimming removed 5 bases from V and 1 base from J; junction bases left unmatched: 7. Germline assignment: CDR1 MNHEY and CDR2 SVGAGI. The CDR3, as DNA: TGTGCCAGCAGTGCGGCCAGGGGGCTTTCCTACGAGCAGTACTTC. Encoded protein: CASSAARGLSYEQYF.

J is TRBJ2-5 and V is TRBV24-1; TRBD1 agrees at 9 bases. This CDR3 has 16 amino acids. The ends lost 3 bases at V and 11 bases at J; junction bases unmatched: 15. Germline values: CDR1 KGHDR, CDR2 SFDVKD. CDR3 coding DNA: TGTGCCACCAGTGATCACGGACAGGGGCTGGAGAATGAGCAGTACTTC. Protein sequence: CATSDHGQGLENEQYF.

This sequence joins TRBV28 and TRBJ2-7, with D unresolved. Per the germline V gene, CDR1 is MDHEN and CDR2 is SYDVKM. V lost 5 bases to trimming and J lost 3 bases, with 17 bases between them. This CDR3 has 15 residues. CDR3 nucleotides: TGTGCCAGCAGTACCCGACTCAGAACCAGCTACGAGCAGTACTTC. Protein: CASSTRLRTSYEQYF.

Written as DNA, the CDR3 is TGTGCCAGCAGCGCCTTGGGAGGCGGCGAGCAGTACTTC. Amino acid sequence: CASSALGGGEQYF. The chain combines TRBV27 with TRBJ2-4, with D perhaps matching TRBD2 (6 bases). The J call may not be correct, given that the DNA end is closer to TRBJ2-7. The germline V gene encodes CDR1 MNHEY and CDR2 SMNVEV (reference sequence). The CDR3 totals 13 residues.